A single sample is the source of the 18 T cell receptor beta chains below, sequenced in a study of T-cell reconstitution after alpha-beta-depleted transplantation in children. For TCRbeta, the library was prepared with unique molecular identifiers. TCRdb reprocessed the PCR reads with MiXCR, giving one entry per CDR3 protein. Altogether 700,000 to 850,000 distinct CDR3 sequences are present, roughly 16% being singletons, with the ten largest covering around 4.5%. Material: PBMCs, mostly from graft donor cells, obtained 360 days after TCRalphabeta/CD19-depleted stem cell transplant. Source of these receptors: a male patient under 18 who had a stem cell transplant for acute lymphoblastic leukemia, so the T cells may come from the graft donor.

This clonotype was seen a handful of times. This chain joins TRBV20-1 and TRBJ2-7, with D tentatively TRBD2 (6 bases). Germline V lookup: CDR1 DFQATT, CDR2 SNEGSKA (reference sequence). The length of the CDR3 is 15 residues. V was pared by 5 bases and J by 1 base, with 18 bases between. The CDR3 coding sequence is TGCAGTGCTCCTATCGCAGTTAGCGGATCCTACGAGCAGTACTTC. It is translated as CSAPIAVSGSYEQYF.

This clonotype has a handful of counts. The genes are TRBV5-1 and TRBJ2-1; possible D gene TRBD1, 7 bases. Germline V lookup: CDR1 SGHRS, CDR2 YFSETQ. The length of the CDR3 is 17 residues. Trimming left V 3 bases short and J 12 bases short, with 28 bases between. The CDR3 nucleotides read TGCGCCAGCAGCTGGACTCGCGGGACAGTGGGGGGATGGGGGCAGTTCTTC. Protein sequence: CASSWTRGTVGGWGQFF.

This clonotype has a handful of counts. The rearrangement links TRBV10-3 to TRBJ2-5; the match to TRBD1 covers 7 bases. CDR3 size: 18 residues. Germline values: CDR1 ENHRY, CDR2 SYGVKD. V trimming: 8 bases; J trimming: 5 bases; junction bases outside the gene matches: 23. The CDR3 nucleotides are TGTGCCATCGGGGGCCGAGGGGACAGTATCTTGCGCGGGGAGACCCAGTACTTC. It specifies CAIGGRGDSILRGETQYF.

The chain recombines TRBV4-1 with TRBJ2-7, with a weak D call TRBD2 (5 bases). CDR3 length equals 14 residues. Trimming took 5 bases from V and 1 from J, leaving 12 bases between them. CDR1 MGHRA and CDR2 YSYEKL come from the germline V gene. The CDR3 coding sequence is TGCGCCAGCAGCTTCCGGGAATTTTCCTACGAGCAGTACTTC. Residues: CASSFREFSYEQYF.

This clonotype turned up a few times. The gene calls are TRBV5-1 and TRBJ2-7; TRBD1 matches 9 bases. The CDR3 is made up of 16 amino acids. Germline lookup yields CDR1 SGHRS and CDR2 YFSETQ. The V and J ends lost 4 bases and 1 base, in that order; junction bases with no gene match: 9. The chain's CDR3 is CASSRGGQGSSYEQYF. The DNA for the CDR3 is TGCGCCAGCAGCCGCGGCGGACAGGGGAGTTCCTACGAGCAGTACTTC.

This clonotype was detected only a few times. V usage is TRBV9 and J usage is TRBJ2-7, with 7 bases matching TRBD1. There are 16 residues in the CDR3. Trimming cost V 1 base and J 2 bases; bases outside gene matches: 9. From germline, CDR1 is SGDLS and CDR2 YYNGEE. CDR3 amino acids: CASSVRPWDRAYEQYF. The CDR3 DNA reads TGTGCCAGCAGCGTAAGGCCCTGGGACAGAGCCTACGAGCAGTACTTC.

The chain is built from TRBV30 and TRBJ2-5; TRBD2 might be the D (5 bases). The CDR3 contains 15 residues. V lost 0 bases and J lost 2, with 13 bases in between. Germline V gene data show CDR1 as GTSNPN and CDR2 as SVGIG (reference sequence). CDR3 protein: CAWSVRGGLQETQYF. CDR3 coding DNA: TGTGCCTGGAGTGTACGCGGAGGATTACAAGAGACCCAGTACTTC.

In this sample, this clonotype turned up a few times. This chain links TRBV29-1 with TRBJ1-1; D not resolved. Deletions cut 6 bases from V and 1 base from J, with 9 bases between. Germline V CDR1 and CDR2: SQVTM, ANQGSEA. This CDR3 is built from 12 residues. The CDR3 nucleotides read TGCAGCGTCCTCCCGGGGAACACTGAAGCTTTCTTT. Its protein is CSVLPGNTEAFF.

This clonotype was observed a handful of times. The rearrangement joins TRBV5-1 to TRBJ2-3; the D gene is possibly TRBD1 (7 bases). The CDR3 covers 16 residues. Trimming cost V 0 bases and J 2 bases, with 13 bases left between them. Germline V lookup: CDR1 SGHRS, CDR2 YFSETQ. The CDR3, as DNA: TGCGCCAGCAGCTTGGAAGGAGGGGGCCCCACAGATACGCAGTATTTT. This codes for CASSLEGGGPTDTQYF. Full variable domain (rest looked up from reference TRBV5-1 and TRBJ2-3): KAGVTQTPRYLIKTRGQQVTLSCSPISGHRSVSWYQQTPGQGLQFLFEYFSETQRNKGNFPGRFSGRQFSNSRSEMNVSTLELGDSALYLCASSLEGGGPTDTQYFGPGTRLTVL.

This clonotype was detected a few times. The chain joins TRBV28 to TRBJ2-1; D is possibly TRBD2 (5 bases). The CDR3 totals 14 residues. Germline lookup yields CDR1 MDHEN and CDR2 SYDVKM. Trimming shortened V by 0 bases and J by 8 bases, and 11 bases separated the two germline ends. The CDR3 region has the DNA TGTGCCAGCAGTTTATGGGGAGATGGCGATGAGCAGTTCTTC. It codes for CASSLWGDGDEQFF.

This clonotype was seen just once. V usage is TRBV4-1 and J usage is TRBJ2-1, with 8 bases that match TRBD2. Per germline, CDR1 MGHRA and CDR2 YSYEKL. The CDR3 spans 22 residues. Trimming removed 3 bases from V and 3 bases from J; junction bases left unmatched: 25. Written as DNA, the CDR3 is TGCGCCAGCAGCCATCCACGACCACGTAAAACAGCGGGAGCGATTAGCTACAATGAGCAGTTCTTC. Translation: CASSHPRPRKTAGAISYNEQFF.

This chain uses TRBV29-1 with TRBJ2-4; possible D gene TRBD2, 6 bases. The germline V gene encodes CDR1 SQVTM and CDR2 ANQGSEA. The CDR3 loop spans 15 amino acids. V was pared by 3 bases and J by 6 bases, with 18 bases between. The CDR3 coding sequence is TGCAGCGTTGAGAGGGACTCTGGTGGGAGAAACATTCAGTACTTC. Protein sequence: CSVERDSGGRNIQYF. The full variable domain, its missing parts supplied by reference TRBV29-1 and TRBJ2-4, is SAVISQKPSRDICQRGTSLTIQCQVDSQVTMMFWYRQQPGQSLTLIATANQGSEATYESGFVIDKFPISRPNLTFSTLTVSNMSPEDSSIYLCSVERDSGGRNIQYFGAGTRLSVL.

The rearrangement joins TRBV6-1 to TRBJ1-2, with D perhaps matching TRBD1 (6 bases). V lost 6 bases to trimming and J lost 8 bases, with 19 bases between them. Germline-derived CDR1 and CDR2 are MNHNS and SASEGT. There are 14 residues in the CDR3. The CDR3 loop is CASSRHRVSGGYTF. CDR3 DNA sequence: TGTGCCAGCAGCCGACACAGGGTATCTGGGGGCTACACCTTC.

This chain joins TRBV7-9 and TRBJ1-1; D is ambiguous. The germline V gene encodes CDR1 SEHNR and CDR2 FQNEAQ (reference sequence). The CDR3 covers 15 residues. Trimming stripped 4 bases from V and 5 bases from J, with 17 bases between. CDR3 sequence (DNA): TGTGCCAGCAGCTCGGGCGCTCTGTGGAGGACTGAAGCTTTCTTT. Its translation: CASSSGALWRTEAFF.

The chain recombines TRBV29-1 with TRBJ1-4; TRBD1 agrees at 12 bases. The CDR3 has 15 residues. Germline CDR1 SQVTM, CDR2 ANQGSEA. The junction had 8 bases not matched to a gene; V was cut back by 5 bases and J by 7 bases. In DNA form, the CDR3 reads TGCAGCGTTTCCGGGACAGGGGGCGCCGGTGAAAAACTGTTTTTT. Translation gives CSVSGTGGAGEKLFF.

V gene TRBV29-1 combines with J gene TRBJ1-2; 8 bases are shared with TRBD1. The CDR3 length is 15 residues. V lost 7 bases, J lost 4 bases, and 14 bases stayed unmatched. The germline CDR1 and CDR2 sequences are SQVTM and ANQGSEA. CDR3 protein: CSALDRVRGGYGYTF. The CDR3 DNA is TGCAGCGCGTTGGACAGGGTTCGTGGGGGCTATGGCTACACCTTC.

In this sample, this clonotype turned up many times. V is TRBV28 and J is TRBJ2-1, with TRBD2 as a possible D gene (5 bases). The length of the CDR3 is 13 residues. The V and J ends lost 4 bases and 4 bases respectively, with 8 bases between them. CDR1 is MDHEN and CDR2 is SYDVKM in the germline V gene. The CDR3 sequence is CASSYEGYNEQFF. As DNA, the CDR3 is TGTGCCAGCAGTTATGAGGGTTACAATGAGCAGTTCTTC. The whole variable domain, remainder taken from reference TRBV28 and TRBJ2-1, is DVKVTQSSRYLVKRTGEKVFLECVQDMDHENMFWYRQDPGLGLRLIYFSYDVKMKEKGDIPEGYSVSREKKERFSLILESASTNQTSMYLCASSYEGYNEQFFGPGTRLTVL.

This sequence joins TRBV7-9 and TRBJ2-7, with D unresolved. The CDR3 totals 12 residues. With 5 bases removed from V and 6 bases from J, the gap between germline ends came to 11 bases. From germline, CDR1 is SEHNR and CDR2 FQNEAQ (reference sequence). This chain's CDR3 is CASSKSWAEQYF. CDR3 sequence (DNA): TGTGCCAGCAGCAAGTCCTGGGCCGAGCAGTACTTC.